This TCR beta chain was observed in a study of shared T cell receptors in the human thymus. Looked up from germline, CDR1 is SGHTA and CDR2 is FQGTGA. The V gene lost 5 bases and the J gene lost 2 bases, with 10 bases spanning the gap. The CDR3 is made up of 14 amino acids. Details on this clone: The sample contains more than one DNA sequence encoding this CDR3.

The data were produced by immunoSEQ multiplex PCR, yet TCRdb's version contains in-frame clones alone and is incomplete. The sample carries over 350,000 clones, approximately 95% recorded once. The chain has TRBV7-3 and TRBJ2-1; D gene unclear. The sequence was collected from a human donor. The sequenced material came from thymocytes. CDR3 in amino acids: CASSPARPYNEQFF. The CDR3 DNA reads as TGTGCCAGCAGCCCGGCGCGACCCTACAATGAGCAGTTCTTC.